Following are 13 T cell receptor beta chains from one sample sequenced in a study of cytomegalovirus exposure and HLA in healthy donors. The PCR made use of 60 Vbeta and 13 Jbeta primers. Clones were read by immunoSEQ multiplex PCR, and TCRdb kept only the in-frame ones, dropping some. Here the sample spans about 70,000 clones, approximately 67% being singletons. Material: PBMCs. The receptor source for this set is a man aged 25 to 40 in good health and CMV-seronegative.

The CDR3 protein is CASSFGSGGETQYF. In nucleotides, the CDR3 is TGTGCCAGCAGTTTCGGATCCGGGGGTGAGACCCAGTACTTC. The chain uses TRBV25-1 and TRBJ2-5; D possibly corresponds to TRBD2 (6 bases). The CDR3 is 14 residues long. The germline V gene has CDR1 MGHDK and CDR2 SYGVNS. Trimming left V 5 bases short and J 5 bases short, with 15 bases between.

V is TRBV30 and J is TRBJ1-6; TRBD1 matches at 7 bases. The CDR3 length is 15 residues. Trimming cost V 1 base and J 9 bases; bases outside gene matches: 9. Germline CDR1 is GTSNPN and CDR2 is SVGIG (reference sequence). CDR3 nucleotides: TGTGCCTGGAGTGAGGAAGACAGGGTACCTTCACCCCTCCACTTT. It encodes CAWSEEDRVPSPLHF.

This clone was seen more than once but under ten times. The chain employs TRBV30 and TRBJ1-1; D is uncertain. Germline V CDR1 and CDR2: GTSNPN, SVGIG (reference sequence). CDR3 length: 14 amino acids. V was trimmed by 2 bases and J by 6 bases, leaving 16 bases between them. The chain's CDR3 is CAWSPDRGWAEAFF. In nucleotides, the CDR3 is TGTGCCTGGAGTCCGGACCGGGGTTGGGCTGAAGCTTTCTTT.

A single count supports this clone. The chain has TRBV2 and TRBJ2-7, with a possible D match to TRBD1 (6 bases). Germline CDR1 reads SNHLY; CDR2 reads FYNNEI. Trimming removed 6 bases at V and 2 bases at J, with 14 bases between. The CDR3 runs 14 residues. For the CDR3, the DNA is TGTGCCAGCAGGGTAGGGGGTCCAACCTACGAGCAGTACTTC. Amino acids: CASRVGGPTYEQYF. The full variable domain, completed using reference TRBV2 and TRBJ2-7, is EPEVTQTPSHQVTQMGQEVILRCVPISNHLYFYWYRQILGQKVEFLVSFYNNEISEKSEIFDDQFSVERPDGSNFTLKIRSTKLEDSAMYFCASRVGGPTYEQYFGPGTRLTVT.

This chain uses TRBV7-9 with TRBJ2-7; possible D gene TRBD1, 6 bases. There are 15 residues in the CDR3. Germline values: CDR1 SEHNR, CDR2 FQNEAQ (reference sequence). V lost 5 bases and J 7 bases, leaving 21 bases between the germline ends. Here the CDR3 DNA reads TGTGCCAGCAGCCCAGTGGTGGCAGGGGTGGAAGAGCAGTACTTC. Its protein is CASSPVVAGVEEQYF.

The rearrangement joins TRBV5-5 to TRBJ1-1, with D unresolved. Trimming stripped 4 bases from V and 8 bases from J, with 12 bases between. The CDR3 consists of 12 residues. The germline gives CDR1 SGHKS, CDR2 YYEKEE (reference sequence). The CDR3 protein is CASSKNTEEAFF. The CDR3, as DNA: TGTGCCAGCAGCAAAAATACAGAAGAAGCTTTCTTT.

This chain links TRBV7-9 with TRBJ2-2; tentatively, D is TRBD1 (6 bases). The CDR3 is 15 residues long. In germline, CDR1 is SEHNR, CDR2 FQNEAQ (reference sequence). The V gene lost 8 bases and the J gene lost 2 bases, with 15 bases spanning the gap. The chain's CDR3 is CASGRTAINTGELFF. The CDR3 bases are TGTGCCAGCGGTAGGACAGCCATAAACACCGGGGAGCTGTTTTTT.

In its sample, this clone was seen a few times. V and J are TRBV4-1 and TRBJ1-5, with D tentatively TRBD1 (5 bases). V was clipped by 0 bases and J by 2 bases, with 14 bases between them. The germline CDR1 and CDR2 sequences are MGHRA and YSYEKL. This CDR3 has 17 residues. CDR3 nucleotide sequence: TGCGCCAGCAGCCAAGATGGGGGGTGGGAGGGCAATCAGCCCCAGCATTTT. The encoded protein is CASSQDGGWEGNQPQHF.

The V gene is TRBV12-5, the J gene TRBJ2-7; a possible D gene is TRBD2 (7 bases). This CDR3 spans 12 amino acids. V lost 9 bases and J 5 bases, leaving 14 bases between the germline ends. Germline-derived CDR1 and CDR2 are LGHNT and FRNRAP. CDR3 DNA: TGTGCTAGGCCTCGGGGGGCCCACGAGCAGTACTTC. This gives the protein CARPRGAHEQYF.

V and J are TRBV10-1 and TRBJ1-1; TRBD1 is a possible D gene (6 bases). The V end was cut by 11 bases, the J end by 5 bases, with 18 bases between. Germline CDR1 reads WNHNN; CDR2 reads SYGVQD (reference sequence). This CDR3 contains 13 residues. For the CDR3, the DNA is TGCGCCCGGGTTACAGGGAATGCAACTGAAGCTTTCTTT. Protein: CARVTGNATEAFF.

The chain carries TRBV7-7 and TRBJ2-5; D is ambiguous. Trimming removed 1 base from V and 2 bases from J, with 5 bases in between. CDR3 length equals 13 residues. Germline CDR1 SSHAT, CDR2 FNYEAQ (reference sequence). This chain's CDR3 is CASSLDRQETQYF. CDR3 coding DNA: TGTGCCAGCAGCTTAGACAGACAAGAGACCCAGTACTTC.

The chain has TRBV23-1 and TRBJ2-7; D is undetermined. TRBV23-1 is given ORF status, its function remaining uncertain. V dropped 6 bases and J dropped 3 bases, with 9 bases sitting between them. CDR3 length: 12 amino acids. The CDR3: CASRRQNYEQYF. In DNA form, the CDR3 reads TGCGCCAGCAGACGACAAAACTACGAGCAGTACTTC.

V is TRBV6-5 and J is TRBJ1-2; TRBD1 aligns across 8 bases. J lost 8 bases, V lost 5 bases, and 4 bases had no gene match. This CDR3 has 12 amino acids. The germline V gene has CDR1 MNHEY and CDR2 SVGAGI. CDR3 residues: CASSDRGGGYTF. The DNA of the CDR3 is TGTGCCAGCAGTGACAGGGGAGGGGGCTACACCTTC.